Below, 30 T cell receptor beta chains from the same sample are listed, as sequenced in a study of blood T cell repertoires in COVID-19. Repertoires were generated with immunoSEQ multiplex PCR, while TCRdb's copy carries only in-frame clones and drops some. The sample yields 400,000 or so clones, 80% to 90% seen once. Material: PBMCs or T cells enriched from blood (not recorded which). These receptors were collected from a man aged 35 to 55 in a cohort exposed to, infected with or recovered from COVID-19 (not recorded which).

J is TRBJ1-2 and V is TRBV3-1 (or the pseudogene TRBV3-2); the D is unclear. This CDR3 is built from 13 residues. Between the trimmed V and J ends, which lost 0 bases and 4 bases, there was a span of 6 bases. Germline V gives CDR1 LGHDT, CDR2 YNNKEL (reference sequence). The CDR3 bases are TGTGCCAGCAGCCAAGACCGGAGCTATGGCTACACCTTC. Protein: CASSQDRSYGYTF.

This rearrangement joins TRBV7-2 to TRBJ2-1; 12 nucleotides match TRBD2. Losses at the gene ends were 2 bases for V and 10 bases for J; bases not matched to a gene: 6. The germline V gene has CDR1 SGHTA and CDR2 FQGNSA. The CDR3 has 15 amino acids. CDR3 in DNA: TGTGCCAGCAGCTTAAGTGGGACTAGCGGGTTGGAGCAGTTCTTC. It codes for CASSLSGTSGLEQFF.

The J gene is TRBJ1-3, the V gene TRBV7-9; TRBD1 matches at 8 bases. The CDR3 consists of 16 residues. Germline CDR1 SEHNR, CDR2 FQNEAQ (reference sequence). V lost 6 bases, J lost 0 bases, and 7 bases stayed unmatched. CDR3 amino acids: CASRGTGLYSGNTIYF. The DNA of the CDR3 is TGTGCCAGCAGGGGGACAGGACTCTACTCTGGAAACACCATATATTTT.

This chain links TRBV7-8 with TRBJ2-1, with 11 bases identical to TRBD2. Germline-derived CDR1 and CDR2 are SGHVS and FQNEAQ. This CDR3 is built from 16 residues. V lost 5 bases, J lost 0 bases, and 3 bases stayed unmatched. The CDR3 here is CASSATSGDSYNEQFF. In DNA, the CDR3 is TGTGCCAGCAGCGCGACTAGCGGGGACTCCTACAATGAGCAGTTCTTC.

V and J are TRBV28 and TRBJ1-2; 7 nucleotides align to TRBD1. The germline CDR1 and CDR2 sequences are MDHEN and SYDVKM. V lost 6 bases to trimming and J lost 0 bases; unmatched junction nucleotides: 10. This CDR3 region has 16 residues. DNA of the CDR3: TGTGCCAGCAGCCTTGGACAGGATCGGTCTAACTATGGCTACACCTTC. Residues: CASSLGQDRSNYGYTF.

The J gene is TRBJ1-2, the V gene TRBV7-9, with D perhaps matching TRBD1 (5 bases). Germline-derived CDR1 and CDR2 are SEHNR and FQNEAQ (reference sequence). Trimming left V 4 bases short and J 2 bases short, with 20 bases between. The CDR3 contains 17 residues. The CDR3 DNA follows: TGTGCCAGCAGCTCCGGGAGACAAGGGGCCCGAAACTATGGCTACACCTTC. Its protein product is CASSSGRQGARNYGYTF.

This chain connects TRBV3-1 (or the pseudogene TRBV3-2) to TRBJ1-2, with D unclear. This CDR3 has 14 amino acids. Germline V CDR1 and CDR2: LGHDT, YNNKEL (reference sequence). The V end lost 1 base, the J end lost 4 bases, and 10 bases lay between the germline ends. CDR3 loop: CASSQAGPPYGYTF. CDR3 DNA sequence: TGTGCCAGCAGCCAAGCCGGTCCACCCTATGGCTACACCTTC.

V and J are TRBV7-3 and TRBJ1-1; D uncertain. The CDR3 contains 13 residues. The V gene lost 5 bases and the J gene lost 0 bases, with 7 bases spanning the gap. In germline, CDR1 is SGHTA, CDR2 FQGTGA. The CDR3 DNA reads TGTGCCAGCAGCCTGAGAATGAACACTGAAGCTTTCTTT. Amino acids: CASSLRMNTEAFF.

The chain links TRBV7-9 to TRBJ2-5, with a possible D match to TRBD2 (5 bases). Deletions cut 3 bases from V and 2 bases from J, with 7 bases between. The CDR3 is 13 amino acids. CDR1 and CDR2 (germline): SEHNR, FQNEAQ (reference sequence). The CDR3 DNA follows: TGTGCCAGCAGCTTTGGACTGCAAGAGACCCAGTACTTC. Its protein is CASSFGLQETQYF.

This clone was detected a few times. The CDR3, as DNA: TGTGCCAGCAGAGTTCGGGAGGGCGGTAAAAACATTCAGTACTTC. Residues: CASRVREGGKNIQYF. The chain has TRBV2 and TRBJ2-4; TRBD2 matches 8 bases. This CDR3 is 15 amino acids long. With 6 bases clipped from V and 4 bases from J, the junction kept 8 bases outside the gene matches. Germline CDR1 SNHLY, CDR2 FYNNEI.

V gene TRBV18 combines with J gene TRBJ2-7; 11 nucleotides agree with TRBD2. There are 15 residues in the CDR3. The germline gives CDR1 KGHSH, CDR2 LQKENI. With V trimmed by 3 bases and J by 2 bases, 3 bases remained unmatched. This CDR3 is CASSPATSGAYEQYF. CDR3 in DNA: TGTGCCAGCTCACCGGCGACTAGCGGGGCCTACGAGCAGTACTTC.

Here the CDR3 reads CATGTGRAYEQYF. The CDR3 coding sequence is TGCGCCACTGGGACAGGGCGGGCCTACGAGCAGTACTTC. The chain employs TRBV10-2 and TRBJ2-7; 9 nucleotides agree with TRBD1. Germline trimming cut 10 bases from V and 2 bases from J; bases unmatched to any gene: 6. In germline, CDR1 is WSHSY, CDR2 SAAADI. This CDR3 comprises 13 residues.

The rearrangement uses TRBV5-1 and TRBJ2-6; D not certain. This CDR3 contains 19 residues. CDR1 SGHRS and CDR2 YFSETQ come from the germline V gene. V was clipped by 1 base and J by 0 bases, with 17 bases between them. Here the CDR3 reads CASSLKSSASGSGANVLTF. The CDR3 DNA follows: TGCGCCAGCAGCTTGAAATCCAGCGCCTCTGGCTCTGGGGCCAACGTCCTGACTTTC.

This clone has a single count. The chain recombines TRBV14 with TRBJ2-3, with 10 nucleotides matching TRBD2. CDR1 SGHDN and CDR2 FVKESK come from the germline V gene. V was pared by 6 bases and J by 7 bases, with 10 bases of the junction left unmatched. There are 15 residues in the CDR3. The CDR3 reads CASSHSSGRWNTQYF. CDR3 sequence (DNA): TGTGCCAGCAGTCACTCTAGCGGGAGATGGAATACGCAGTATTTT.

The rearrangement links TRBV15 to TRBJ2-1; 15 nucleotides align to TRBD2. CDR3 length: 14 residues. From germline, CDR1 is LNHNV and CDR2 YYDKDF (reference sequence). J gave up 10 bases and V 4 bases, and 2 bases lay outside the gene matches. CDR3 nucleotides: TGTGCCACCAGCATAGGACTAGCGGGAGGGGAGCAGTTCTTC. Its protein is CATSIGLAGGEQFF.

This clone was counted once. The chain has TRBV2 and TRBJ1-6; 8 bases agree with TRBD1. CDR1 and CDR2 (germline): SNHLY, FYNNEI. The J segment lost 7 bases and the V segment lost 7 bases, leaving 9 bases of the junction unmatched. The CDR3 sequence is 15 residues long. DNA of the CDR3: TGTGCCAGCACCCCCGGACAGGGAAACAATTCACCCCTCCACTTT. Translating gives CASTPGQGNNSPLHF.

J is TRBJ2-7 and V is TRBV7-2, with 7 nucleotides matching TRBD2. The V segment lost 5 bases and the J segment 4 bases; nucleotides outside the gene matches: 8. The germline gives CDR1 SGHTA, CDR2 FQGNSA. The CDR3 is 14 amino acids. CDR3 DNA: TGTGCCAGCAGCCCGTCGCGGGAGAGGTACGAGCAGTACTTC. It encodes CASSPSRERYEQYF.

The rearrangement uses TRBV5-1 and TRBJ2-1, with 9 bases matching TRBD2. In germline, CDR1 is SGHRS, CDR2 YFSETQ. CDR3 length: 15 amino acids. V trimming: 4 bases; J trimming: 6 bases; junction bases outside the gene matches: 8. The CDR3 reads CASSPIAGVLNEQFF. In nucleotides, the CDR3 is TGCGCCAGCAGCCCAATAGCGGGAGTACTCAATGAGCAGTTCTTC.

This clone was recorded a few times. The chain has TRBV19 and TRBJ1-5, with TRBD1 as a possible D gene (6 bases). The germline gives CDR1 LNHDA, CDR2 SQIVND (reference sequence). Trimming stripped 5 bases from V and 4 bases from J, with 9 bases between. CDR3 length: 13 amino acids. Here the CDR3 reads CASSVTGNQPQHF. CDR3 DNA sequence: TGTGCCAGTAGTGTAACAGGGAATCAGCCCCAGCATTTT.

The chain uses TRBV27 and TRBJ2-3, with D unresolved. This CDR3 contains 13 residues. V was trimmed by 6 bases and J by 1 base, leaving 8 bases between them. Germline V gene data show CDR1 as MNHEY and CDR2 as SMNVEV (reference sequence). CDR3 sequence reads: CASSPEGTDTQYF. The CDR3 DNA reads TGTGCCAGCAGCCCAGAGGGCACAGATACGCAGTATTTT.

This clone was observed once. The chain uses TRBV28 and TRBJ2-5; the match to TRBD1 covers 11 bases. The V gene end was trimmed by 2 bases and the J gene end by 5 bases; junction bases not matched to a gene: 10. The germline V gene encodes CDR1 MDHEN and CDR2 SYDVKM. CDR3 size: 17 residues. The CDR3 spells CASSLGDWDRGLETQYF. CDR3 sequence (DNA): TGTGCCAGCAGTTTAGGAGATTGGGACAGGGGGTTGGAGACCCAGTACTTC. The complete variable domain, with remaining parts taken from reference TRBV28 and TRBJ2-5, reads DVKVTQSSRYLVKRTGEKVFLECVQDMDHENMFWYRQDPGLGLRLIYFSYDVKMKEKGDIPEGYSVSREKKERFSLILESASTNQTSMYLCASSLGDWDRGLETQYFGPGTRLLVL.

The rearrangement uses TRBV5-4 and TRBJ2-1; TRBD1 agrees at 7 bases. Germline trimming cut 5 bases from V and 3 bases from J; bases unmatched to any gene: 8. CDR3 size: 15 residues. Per the germline V gene, CDR1 is SGHNT and CDR2 is YYREEE (reference sequence). Here the CDR3 DNA reads TGTGCCAGCAGTTTAGGGACAGACTTCTACAATGAGCAGTTCTTC. Translation gives CASSLGTDFYNEQFF.

This clone was counted a single time. J is TRBJ1-2 and V is TRBV2; D not certain. This CDR3 region has 14 residues. Per germline, CDR1 SNHLY and CDR2 FYNNEI. V was trimmed by 8 bases and J by 8 bases, leaving 21 bases between them. The CDR3 region is CASSEGRGMQGYTF. The CDR3 nucleotides are TGTGCCAGCTCTGAAGGGCGGGGAATGCAAGGCTACACCTTC.

This clone has more than one count but fewer than ten. This rearrangement joins TRBV12-5 to TRBJ2-1, with TRBD1 matching over 8 bases. The CDR3 is 15 amino acids. V lost 4 bases, J lost 2 bases, and 4 bases stayed unmatched. From germline, CDR1 is LGHNT and CDR2 FRNRAP. CDR3 coding DNA: TGTGCTAGTGGTTCCGGACAGGGCCCCTACAATGAGCAGTTCTTC. Translating it yields CASGSGQGPYNEQFF.

The rearrangement uses TRBV29-1 and TRBJ2-1, with 9 bases lining up with TRBD2. Trimming took 3 bases from V and 6 from J; bases not matched to a gene: 3. The length of the CDR3 is 13 residues. Germline V gene lookup returns CDR1 SQVTM and CDR2 ANQGSEA. The CDR3 sequence: CSVDLAGRNEQFF. The CDR3 DNA is TGCAGCGTTGACCTAGCGGGACGCAATGAGCAGTTCTTC.

The chain combines TRBV19 with TRBJ1-1; 7 bases map to TRBD1. V shed 4 bases, J shed 0 bases, and the junction held 14 bases outside the gene matches. The CDR3 is 18 residues long. The germline CDR1 and CDR2 sequences are LNHDA and SQIVND (reference sequence). In nucleotides, the CDR3 is TGTGCCAGTAGTAGACCCCCGGGACAGCCTCGCATGAACACTGAAGCTTTCTTT. This codes for CASSRPPGQPRMNTEAFF.

The chain has TRBV2 and TRBJ1-1; 7 bases align to TRBD1. Trimming at V came to 6 bases and at J to 4 bases, leaving 8 bases not matched to a gene. CDR1 SNHLY and CDR2 FYNNEI come from the germline V gene. The CDR3 covers 14 residues. The CDR3 here is CASSTQGLGTEAFF. As DNA, the CDR3 is TGTGCCAGCAGCACACAGGGGCTAGGCACTGAAGCTTTCTTT. The full variable domain, with the rest looked up from reference TRBV2 and TRBJ1-1, is EPEVTQTPSHQVTQMGQEVILRCVPISNHLYFYWYRQILGQKVEFLVSFYNNEISEKSEIFDDQFSVERPDGSNFTLKIRSTKLEDSAMYFCASSTQGLGTEAFFGQGTRLTVV.

This clone was found many times. The V call is TRBV6-5, the J call TRBJ1-1; D not certain. The CDR3 runs 13 residues. V lost 6 bases, J lost 1 base, and 9 bases lay in between. Germline CDR1 is MNHEY and CDR2 is SVGAGI. The CDR3 protein is CASSPGRNTEAFF. The CDR3 nucleotides read TGTGCCAGCAGCCCCGGGAGGAACACTGAAGCTTTCTTT.

Regarding this clone: Compared with germline, one end of the junction differs, possibly owing to a read error. The rearrangement joins TRBV5-4 to TRBJ1-2, with a tentative D call TRBD1 (5 bases). This CDR3 comprises 11 residues. CDR1 and CDR2 from the germline V gene are SGHNT and YYREEE (reference sequence). For the CDR3, the DNA is TGTGCCAGCAGCTTGGGTGGCAGGGCCATATTC. Protein: CASSLGGRAIF.

V and J are TRBV2 and TRBJ2-4, with TRBD1 as a possible D gene (6 bases). The ends were cut back, 8 bases at V and 15 bases at J, with 17 bases in the middle. The CDR3 sequence is 11 residues long. Germline V lookup: CDR1 SNHLY, CDR2 FYNNEI. In nucleotides, the CDR3 is TGTGCCAGCCGAGCCGGGACATCGCGGTACTTC. Translating gives CASRAGTSRYF. The whole variable domain, filled in from reference TRBV2 and TRBJ2-4, reads EPEVTQTPSHQVTQMGQEVILRCVPISNHLYFYWYRQILGQKVEFLVSFYNNEISEKSEIFDDQFSVERPDGSNFTLKIRSTKLEDSAMYFCASRAGTSRYFGAGTRLSVL.